A selection of T cell receptor beta chains follows, all from one sample in a study of sequential checkpoint blockade in melanoma. Using immunoSEQ multiplex PCR, the repertoire was profiled, and TCRdb retains in-frame clones only, with some absent. This sample has about 13,000 clones; roughly four fifths occur once, and the top ten carry under 35%. This material consisted of CD8+ T cells sorted from blood (inferred from file names), taken from a patient given nivolumab and ipilimumab in sequence. The receptors stem from a human donor with melanoma. The CDR3 runs from the conserved cysteine through the conserved F or W. A D gene is named only where the DNA matches it firmly. Not every row has a clone size; where given, it reads once, few, many or a size class.

d_call,v_call,clone_size,j_call,cdr3_aa,cdr3_nt
TRBD2,TRBV28,NA,TRBJ2-3,CASRTPLAGGVVDTQYF,TGTGCCAGCAGAACCCCGCTAGCGGGAGGGGTGGTAGATACGCAGTATTTT
NA,TRBV5-5,NA,TRBJ1-5,CASRTSGDSNQPQHF,TGTGCCAGCAGGACGTCGGGGGATAGCAATCAGCCCCAGCATTTT
NA,TRBV5-1,NA,TRBJ2-1,CASSSSNPGNEQFF,TGCGCCAGCAGCTCCTCCAACCCGGGAAATGAGCAGTTCTTC
TRBD1,TRBV14,NA,TRBJ2-1,CASSPNRGSSYNEQFF,TGTGCCAGCAGCCCAAACAGGGGAAGCTCCTACAATGAGCAGTTCTTC
TRBD1,TRBV7-2,NA,TRBJ2-3,CASSSLGQGARLDTQYF,TGTGCCAGCAGCTCCTTGGGACAGGGGGCCCGATTAGATACGCAGTATTTT
TRBD2,TRBV28,NA,TRBJ2-3,CASSLPGGLAGDADTQYF,TGTGCCAGCAGTTTACCAGGGGGACTAGCGGGAGATGCAGATACGCAGTATTTT
TRBD2,TRBV4-3,few,TRBJ2-7,CASSQDRQREASNEQYF,TGCGCCAGCAGCCAAGATAGGCAGCGGGAGGCCTCTAACGAGCAGTACTTC
TRBD1,TRBV7-6,NA,TRBJ2-1,CASRQGTDGRNEQFF,TGTGCCAGCAGACAGGGGACGGATGGTAGGAATGAGCAGTTCTTC
TRBD1,TRBV2,NA,TRBJ1-2,CASEQTGQDGYTF,TGTGCCAGCGAACAGACAGGGCAGGATGGCTACACCTTC
NA,TRBV6-6,few,TRBJ2-7,CASTLLGPNYEQYF,TGTGCCAGCACCCTATTGGGCCCCAACTACGAGCAGTACTTC
TRBD1,TRBV5-1,NA,TRBJ1-2,CASSVGQGAYGYTF,TGCGCCAGCAGCGTAGGACAGGGGGCCTATGGCTACACCTTC
TRBD1,TRBV19,NA,TRBJ2-7,CASSAGTGGSYEQYF,TGTGCCAGTAGCGCCGGGACAGGGGGCTCCTACGAGCAGTACTTC
NA,TRBV9,NA,TRBJ2-1,CASSPSERGEQFF,TGTGCCAGCAGCCCCAGTGAGCGCGGTGAGCAGTTCTTC
TRBD1,TRBV6-6,NA,TRBJ1-2,CASSYTGQDTYGYTF,TGTGCCAGCAGTTACACGGGACAGGACACCTATGGCTACACCTTC
TRBD1,TRBV27,NA,TRBJ1-4,CASSGQGTNEKLFF,TGTGCCAGCAGTGGACAGGGGACTAATGAAAAACTGTTTTTT
NA,TRBV21-1,NA,TRBJ2-3,CASSNGGGAGTDTQYF,TGTGCCAGCAGCAACGGCGGGGGCGCAGGCACAGATACGCAGTATTTT
TRBD1,TRBV28,NA,TRBJ2-7,CASSQGQGSPYEQYF,TGTGCCAGCAGTCAGGGACAGGGTTCCCCCTACGAGCAGTACTTC
TRBD2,TRBV7-9,NA,TRBJ2-5,CASSLLSGGSVETQYF,TGTGCCAGCAGCTTATTGAGCGGGGGTTCGGTGGAGACCCAGTACTTC
TRBD1,TRBV9,NA,TRBJ1-4,CASSEGQSTGEKLFF,TGTGCCAGCAGCGAGGGACAGTCAACGGGTGAAAAACTGTTTTTT
NA,TRBV7-8,NA,TRBJ1-5,CASSLGNQPQHF,TGTGCCAGCTCTCTAGGCAATCAGCCCCAGCATTTT
TRBD1,TRBV7-9,medium-sized,TRBJ2-7,CASSFRTGGGYEQYF,TGTGCCAGCAGCTTCAGGACAGGGGGCGGATACGAGCAGTACTTC
TRBD1,TRBV27,NA,TRBJ2-7,CASTGTGVGEQYF,TGTGCCAGCACCGGGACAGGGGTAGGCGAGCAGTACTTC
TRBD1,TRBV4-1,NA,TRBJ2-7,CASSQIMGQGAYEQYF,TGCGCCAGCAGCCAGATAATGGGACAGGGGGCCTACGAGCAGTACTTC
TRBD2,TRBV9,once,TRBJ2-2,CASSVSLAGGSGELFF,TGTGCCAGCAGCGTATCACTAGCGGGAGGGTCTGGGGAGCTGTTTTTT
NA,TRBV7-9,NA,TRBJ2-2,CASSPKPSGWNTGELFF,TGTGCCAGCAGCCCCAAGCCCAGCGGGTGGAACACCGGGGAGCTGTTTTTT
NA,TRBV25-1,NA,TRBJ2-1,CASSARFEQFF,TGTGCCAGCAGTGCGCGTTTTGAGCAGTTCTTC
NA,TRBV7-9,NA,TRBJ2-7,CASSPTVYEQYF,TGTGCCAGCAGCCCGACAGTATACGAGCAGTACTTC
TRBD1,TRBV6-5,once,TRBJ2-7,CASSTLGTGIYEQYF,TGTGCCAGCAGTACTCTTGGGACAGGGATCTACGAGCAGTACTTC
TRBD1,TRBV29-1,NA,TRBJ2-7,CSVVGTIGQGNEQYF,TGCAGCGTCGTTGGGACGATTGGACAGGGGAACGAGCAGTACTTC
NA,TRBV7-8,once,TRBJ2-1,CASSLPSGLPSDEQFF,TGTGCCAGCAGCTTACCCTCGGGACTGCCCTCGGATGAGCAGTTCTTC
NA,TRBV7-2,NA,TRBJ2-7,CASSSSEGNLYEQYF,TGTGCCAGCAGCTCTTCGGAGGGGAACCTCTACGAGCAGTACTTC
TRBD1,TRBV5-1,NA,TRBJ2-5,CASWDSQETQYF,TGCGCCAGCTGGGACAGTCAAGAGACCCAGTACTTC
TRBD2,TRBV5-1,few,TRBJ2-1,CASSLGWGGLYNEQFF,TGCGCCAGCAGCTTAGGTTGGGGGGGTCTCTACAATGAGCAGTTCTTC
TRBD2,TRBV27,NA,TRBJ2-7,CASSLVREGREQYF,TGTGCCAGCAGTTTGGTCAGGGAGGGACGGGAGCAGTACTTC
NA,TRBV9,once,TRBJ2-2,CASSENRVRNTGELFF,TGTGCCAGCAGCGAAAACAGGGTTCGGAACACCGGGGAGCTGTTTTTT
TRBD2,TRBV9,NA,TRBJ2-7,CASSDGLAGSYEQYF,TGTGCCAGCAGTGACGGACTAGCGGGATCCTACGAGCAGTACTTC
TRBD1,TRBV13,NA,TRBJ1-5,CASSYSGQGNQPQHF,TGTGCCAGCAGCTACTCGGGACAGGGGAATCAGCCCCAGCATTTT
NA,TRBV11-2,once,TRBJ2-7,CASSQGQQGQYF,TGTGCCAGCAGCCAGGGGCAGCAGGGTCAGTACTTC
NA,TRBV27,NA,TRBJ2-3,CASSSPRSRTDTQYF,TGTGCCAGCAGTTCCCCTAGATCACGCACAGATACGCAGTATTTT
NA,TRBV11-1,NA,TRBJ1-1,CASSSLRANTEAFF,TGTGCCAGCAGCTCCCTGAGGGCGAACACTGAAGCTTTCTTT
NA,TRBV4-1,NA,TRBJ2-4,CASSPSDTSPGAKNIQYF,TGCGCCAGCAGCCCTTCGGACACCTCCCCGGGCGCCAAAAACATTCAGTACTTC
NA,TRBV10-3,NA,TRBJ1-3,CAIRDTESSGNTIYF,TGTGCCATCAGGGACACTGAAAGCTCTGGAAACACCATATATTTT
NA,TRBV27,NA,TRBJ2-1,CASSLGLAEDEQFF,TGTGCCAGCAGTTTAGGACTTGCGGAGGATGAGCAGTTCTTC
TRBD2,TRBV6-5,NA,TRBJ2-7,CASSPSGGASYEQYF,TGTGCCAGCAGTCCGAGCGGGGGTGCGTCCTACGAGCAGTACTTC
NA,TRBV7-8,NA,TRBJ2-3,CASSRTEVDTQYF,TGTGCCAGCAGCCGCACCGAGGTGGATACGCAGTATTTT
NA,TRBV29-1,once,TRBJ2-3,CSVEYPFRGTDTQYF,TGCAGCGTTGAATACCCTTTCCGGGGCACAGATACGCAGTATTTT